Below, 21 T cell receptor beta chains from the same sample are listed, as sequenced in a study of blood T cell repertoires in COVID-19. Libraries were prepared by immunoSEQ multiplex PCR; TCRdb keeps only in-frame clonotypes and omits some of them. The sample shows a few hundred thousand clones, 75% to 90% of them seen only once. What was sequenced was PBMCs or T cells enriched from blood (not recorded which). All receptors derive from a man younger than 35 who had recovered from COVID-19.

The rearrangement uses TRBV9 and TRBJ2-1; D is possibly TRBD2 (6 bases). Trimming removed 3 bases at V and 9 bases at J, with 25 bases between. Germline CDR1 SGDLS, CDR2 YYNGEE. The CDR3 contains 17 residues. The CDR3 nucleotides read TGTGCCAGCAGCGCTGAGTCCGGGACTTTCCAACTCAGTGAGCAGTTCTTC. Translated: CASSAESGTFQLSEQFF.

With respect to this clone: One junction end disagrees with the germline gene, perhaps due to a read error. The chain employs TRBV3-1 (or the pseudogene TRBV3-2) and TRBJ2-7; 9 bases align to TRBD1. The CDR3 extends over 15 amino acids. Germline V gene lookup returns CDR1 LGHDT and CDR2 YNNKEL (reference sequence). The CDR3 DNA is TGTGCCAGCAGCCAAGAAGGGACAGGGCGTTACGGGCAGTACTTC. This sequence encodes CASSQEGTGRYGQYF.

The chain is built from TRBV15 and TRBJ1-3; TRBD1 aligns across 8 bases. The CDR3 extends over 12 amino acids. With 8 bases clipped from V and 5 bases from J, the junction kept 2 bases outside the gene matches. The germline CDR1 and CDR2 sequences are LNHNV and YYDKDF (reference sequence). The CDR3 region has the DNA TGTGCCACCGGACAGGGAAGAAACACCATATATTTT. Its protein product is CATGQGRNTIYF.

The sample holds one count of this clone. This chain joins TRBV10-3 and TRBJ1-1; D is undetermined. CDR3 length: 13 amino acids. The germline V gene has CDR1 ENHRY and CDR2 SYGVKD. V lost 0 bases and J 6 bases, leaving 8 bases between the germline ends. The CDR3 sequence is CAISESGGPEAFF. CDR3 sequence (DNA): TGTGCCATCAGTGAGTCAGGTGGGCCTGAAGCTTTCTTT.

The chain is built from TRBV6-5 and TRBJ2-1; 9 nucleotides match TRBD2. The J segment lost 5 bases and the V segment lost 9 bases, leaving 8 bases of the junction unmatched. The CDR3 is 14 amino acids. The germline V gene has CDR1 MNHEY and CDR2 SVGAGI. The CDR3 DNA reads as TGTGCCAGTCTCCGAGCGGGGGGAAACAATGAGCAGTTCTTC. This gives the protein CASLRAGGNNEQFF.

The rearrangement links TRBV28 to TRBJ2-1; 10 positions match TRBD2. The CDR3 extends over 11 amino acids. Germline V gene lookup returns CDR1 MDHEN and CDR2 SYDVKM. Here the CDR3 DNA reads TGTAGAGCGGGAGGGCCCAATGAGCAGTTCTTC. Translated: CRAGGPNEQFF.

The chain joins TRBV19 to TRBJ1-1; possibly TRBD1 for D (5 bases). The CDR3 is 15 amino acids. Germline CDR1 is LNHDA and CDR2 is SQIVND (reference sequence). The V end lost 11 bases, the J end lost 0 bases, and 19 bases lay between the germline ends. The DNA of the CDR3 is TGTGCCTCCGTCGATTGGGGGGGGATGAACACTGAAGCTTTCTTT. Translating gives CASVDWGGMNTEAFF.

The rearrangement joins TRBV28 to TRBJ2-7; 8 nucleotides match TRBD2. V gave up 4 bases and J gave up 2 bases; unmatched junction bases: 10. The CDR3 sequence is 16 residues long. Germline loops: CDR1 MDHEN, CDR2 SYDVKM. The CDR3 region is CASSSATGGITYEQYF. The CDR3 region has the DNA TGTGCCAGCAGTTCCGCTACGGGAGGGATAACCTACGAGCAGTACTTC. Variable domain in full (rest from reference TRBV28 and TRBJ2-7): DVKVTQSSRYLVKRTGEKVFLECVQDMDHENMFWYRQDPGLGLRLIYFSYDVKMKEKGDIPEGYSVSREKKERFSLILESASTNQTSMYLCASSSATGGITYEQYFGPGTRLTVT.

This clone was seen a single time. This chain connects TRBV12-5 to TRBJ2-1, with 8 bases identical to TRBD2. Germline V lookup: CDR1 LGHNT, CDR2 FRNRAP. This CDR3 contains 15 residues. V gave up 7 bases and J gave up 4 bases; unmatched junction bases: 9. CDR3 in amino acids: CASALSGGLYNEQFF. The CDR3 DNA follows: TGTGCTAGTGCCTTAAGCGGGGGCCTATACAATGAGCAGTTCTTC.

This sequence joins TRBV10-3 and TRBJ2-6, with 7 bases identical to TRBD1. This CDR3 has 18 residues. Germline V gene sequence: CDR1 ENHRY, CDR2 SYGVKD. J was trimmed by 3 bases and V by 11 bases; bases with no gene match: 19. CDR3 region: CAASYLDRELSGANVLTF. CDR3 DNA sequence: TGTGCCGCCTCCTATCTTGACAGGGAATTAAGTGGGGCCAACGTCCTGACTTTC.

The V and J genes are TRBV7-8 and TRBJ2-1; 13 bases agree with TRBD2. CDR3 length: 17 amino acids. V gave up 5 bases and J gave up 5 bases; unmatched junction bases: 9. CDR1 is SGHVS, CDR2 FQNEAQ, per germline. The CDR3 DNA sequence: TGTGCCAGCAGCGACCCCGCGACTAGCGGGAGGAACAATGAGCAGTTCTTC. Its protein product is CASSDPATSGRNNEQFF.

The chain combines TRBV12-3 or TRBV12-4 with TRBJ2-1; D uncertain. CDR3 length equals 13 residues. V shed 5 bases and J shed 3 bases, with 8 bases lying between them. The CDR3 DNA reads TGTGCCAGCAGTACCCGACTCTACAATGAGCAGTTCTTC. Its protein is CASSTRLYNEQFF.

CDR3 bases: TGTGCCAGCAGCGTACTAGGACAGGGGGACTATGGCTACACCTTC. Translation: CASSVLGQGDYGYTF. This sequence joins TRBV9 and TRBJ1-2; 10 bases map to TRBD1. V was clipped by 1 base and J by 3 bases; unmatched bases: 3. Looked up from germline, CDR1 is SGDLS and CDR2 is YYNGEE. This CDR3 contains 15 residues.

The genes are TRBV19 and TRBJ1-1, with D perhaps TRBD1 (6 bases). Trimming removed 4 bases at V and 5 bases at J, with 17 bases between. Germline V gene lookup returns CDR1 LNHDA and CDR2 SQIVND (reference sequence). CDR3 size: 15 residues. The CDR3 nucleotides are TGTGCCAGTAGTAAACGGACAGATGGGCGGACTGAAGCTTTCTTT. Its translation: CASSKRTDGRTEAFF. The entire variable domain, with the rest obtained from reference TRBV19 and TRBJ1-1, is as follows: DGGITQSPKYLFRKEGQNVTLSCEQNLNHDAMYWYRQDPGQGLRLIYYSQIVNDFQKGDIAEGYSVSREKKESFPLTVTSAQKNPTAFYLCASSKRTDGRTEAFFGQGTRLTVV.

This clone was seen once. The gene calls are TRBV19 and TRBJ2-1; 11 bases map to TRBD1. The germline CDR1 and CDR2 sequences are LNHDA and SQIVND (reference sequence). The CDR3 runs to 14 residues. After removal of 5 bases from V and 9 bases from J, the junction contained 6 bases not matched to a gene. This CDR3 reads CASSGQGASGEQFF. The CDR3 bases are TGTGCCAGTAGTGGACAGGGGGCCAGTGGTGAGCAGTTCTTC.

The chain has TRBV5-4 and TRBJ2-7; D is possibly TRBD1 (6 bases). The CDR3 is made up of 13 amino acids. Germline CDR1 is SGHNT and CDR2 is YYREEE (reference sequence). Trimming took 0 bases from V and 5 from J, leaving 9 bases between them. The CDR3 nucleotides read TGTGCCAGCAGCTTGGACGGGACAAACGAGCAGTACTTC. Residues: CASSLDGTNEQYF.

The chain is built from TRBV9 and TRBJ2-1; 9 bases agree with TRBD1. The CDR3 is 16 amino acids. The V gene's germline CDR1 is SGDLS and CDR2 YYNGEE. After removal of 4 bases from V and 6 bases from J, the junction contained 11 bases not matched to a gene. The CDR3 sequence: CASSSHSGTGRNEQFF. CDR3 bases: TGTGCCAGCAGCTCCCACTCCGGGACAGGGCGCAATGAGCAGTTCTTC.

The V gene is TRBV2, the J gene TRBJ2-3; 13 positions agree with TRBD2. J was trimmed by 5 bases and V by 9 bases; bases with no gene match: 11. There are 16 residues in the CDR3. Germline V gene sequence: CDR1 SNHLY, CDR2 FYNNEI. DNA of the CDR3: TGTGCCAGGAGACTAGCGGGAGGTACCTCGGTAGATACGCAGTATTTT. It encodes CARRLAGGTSVDTQYF.

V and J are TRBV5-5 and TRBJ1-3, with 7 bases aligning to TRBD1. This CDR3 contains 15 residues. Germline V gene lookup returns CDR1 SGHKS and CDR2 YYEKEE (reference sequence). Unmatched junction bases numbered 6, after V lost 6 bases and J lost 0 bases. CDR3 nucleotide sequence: TGTGCCAGCAACCTGGGACAGATCTCTGGAAACACCATATATTTT. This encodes CASNLGQISGNTIYF.

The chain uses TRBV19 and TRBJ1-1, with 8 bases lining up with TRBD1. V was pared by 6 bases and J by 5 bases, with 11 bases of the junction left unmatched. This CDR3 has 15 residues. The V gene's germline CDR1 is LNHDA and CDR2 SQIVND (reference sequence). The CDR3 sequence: CASRTTDRASTEAFF. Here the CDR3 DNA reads TGTGCCAGTAGAACAACGGACAGGGCCTCAACTGAAGCTTTCTTT.

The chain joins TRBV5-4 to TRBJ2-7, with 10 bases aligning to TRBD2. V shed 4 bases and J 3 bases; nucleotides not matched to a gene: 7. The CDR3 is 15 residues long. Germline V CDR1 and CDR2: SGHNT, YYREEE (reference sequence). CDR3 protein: CASSRTSGASYEQYF. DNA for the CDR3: TGTGCCAGCAGCCGTACTAGCGGGGCTAGCTACGAGCAGTACTTC.